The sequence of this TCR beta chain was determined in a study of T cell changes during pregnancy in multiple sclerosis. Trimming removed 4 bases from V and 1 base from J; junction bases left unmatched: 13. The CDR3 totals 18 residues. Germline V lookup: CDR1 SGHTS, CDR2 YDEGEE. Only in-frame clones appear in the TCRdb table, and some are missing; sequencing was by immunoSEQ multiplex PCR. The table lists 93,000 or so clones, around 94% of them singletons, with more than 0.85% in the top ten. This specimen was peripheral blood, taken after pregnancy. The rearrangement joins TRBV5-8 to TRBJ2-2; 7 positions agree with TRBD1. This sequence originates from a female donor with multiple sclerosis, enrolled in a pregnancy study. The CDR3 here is CASSPGLVDRKNTGELFF. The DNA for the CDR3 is TGTGCCAGCAGCCCTGGATTGGTGGACAGGAAGAACACCGGGGAGCTGTTTTTT.